These 15 T cell receptor beta chains originate from one sample sequenced in a study of CD8 T cells in ankylosing spondylitis. Overall study findings and caveats: A TCR beta motif made of eight highly homologous variants seemed typical of ankylosing spondylitis blood.

TCRdb re-called the 5' RACE reads with MiXCR, one entry per CDR3 protein. The repertoire has hundreds of thousands of distinct CDR3 sequences, about a sixth of them found once; the top ten carry about 42%. Antigens of these TCRs are unknown. Sequenced sample: blood, either unsorted or a sorted T cell fraction (not recorded which). These receptors were obtained from a male donor with ankylosing spondylitis.

J is TRBJ2-5 and V is TRBV27; D may match TRBD1 or TRBD2 (5 bases each). V was pared by 3 bases and J by 2 bases, with 10 bases between. CDR3 size: 14 residues. Per germline, CDR1 MNHEY and CDR2 SMNVEV (reference sequence). The CDR3: CASSLGDGQETQYF. CDR3 coding DNA: TGTGCCAGCAGTTTGGGGGACGGACAAGAGACCCAGTACTTC.

The V and J genes are TRBV20-1 and TRBJ1-4; possibly TRBD1 for D (5 bases). Trimming pared 2 bases from V and 4 bases from J, leaving 17 bases between. Germline CDR1 and CDR2: DFQATT and SNEGSKA (reference sequence). The CDR3 runs to 16 residues. CDR3 nucleotide sequence: TGCAGTGCTAGAAAACCGCCGGGACGGATTAATGAAAAACTGTTTTTT. Its translation is CSARKPPGRINEKLFF.

Worth noting for this clonotype: The junction and the germline gene differ at one end; a read error may be behind it. Here the CDR3 DNA reads TGTGCCAGCAGTTTGATGGCCGGGAACACTGTAGCTTTCTTT. Its protein is CASSLMAGNTVAFF. V and J are TRBV12-3 or TRBV12-4 and TRBJ1-1, with D hard to call. This CDR3 comprises 14 residues.

This clonotype was detected only a few times. This rearrangement joins TRBV27 to TRBJ2-3; D is unclear. The CDR3 totals 11 residues. Per germline, CDR1 MNHEY and CDR2 SMNVEV (reference sequence). V lost 3 bases, J lost 13 bases, and 11 bases lay in between. The CDR3 is CASSLGPAEYF. The DNA of the CDR3 is TGTGCCAGCAGTTTGGGCCCCGCCGAGTATTTT.

This clonotype was seen a handful of times. V and J are TRBV4-3 and TRBJ1-5; D unresolved. Germline loops: CDR1 LGHNA, CDR2 YSLEER. This CDR3 has 15 amino acids. V was cut by 0 bases and J by 3 bases, with 9 bases left in between. CDR3 in amino acids: CASSQDRGFNQPQHF. Written as DNA, the CDR3 is TGCGCCAGCAGCCAAGATCGGGGTTTCAATCAGCCCCAGCATTTT.

This clonotype has just a few counts. This rearrangement joins TRBV5-6 to TRBJ1-1, with unresolved D. Trimming took 1 base from V and 4 from J, leaving 5 bases between them. Germline CDR1 reads SGHDT; CDR2 reads YYEEEE. The CDR3 spans 12 residues. The CDR3: CASSLNPTEAFF. DNA for the CDR3: TGTGCCAGCAGCTTGAACCCCACTGAAGCTTTCTTT. Together with reference TRBV5-6 and TRBJ1-1, the CDR3 gives the full variable domain: DAGVTQSPTHLIKTRGQQVTLRCSPKSGHDTVSWYQQALGQGPQFIFQYYEEEERQRGNFPDRFSGHQFPNYSSELNVNALLLGDSALYLCASSLNPTEAFFGQGTRLTVV.

The gene calls are TRBV5-6 and TRBJ2-7; a weak D match, TRBD1 (6 bases). The germline gives CDR1 SGHDT, CDR2 YYEEEE. V shed 4 bases and J shed 7 bases, with 18 bases lying between them. CDR3 length equals 14 residues. This CDR3 is CASSVGAGALEQYF. For the CDR3, the DNA is TGTGCCAGCAGCGTTGGGGCAGGGGCCCTGGAGCAGTACTTC.

V usage is TRBV20-1 and J usage is TRBJ2-7, with no clear D. Looked up from germline, CDR1 is DFQATT and CDR2 is SNEGSKA (reference sequence). The length of the CDR3 is 12 residues. V lost 5 bases to trimming and J lost 2 bases, with 10 bases between them. For the CDR3, the DNA is TGCAGTGCTGGTCAGCAAACCTACGAGCAGTACTTC. Amino acids: CSAGQQTYEQYF.

This sequence joins TRBV11-2 and TRBJ2-2, with D possibly being TRBD2 (6 bases). CDR3 length: 16 residues. The germline V gene encodes CDR1 SGHAT and CDR2 FQNNGV. Trimming took off 7 bases at V and 6 bases at J, with 21 bases between the two ends. As DNA, the CDR3 is TGTGCCAGCAACTCCATGGGGGAGGCCTCCCCCGGGGAGCTGTTTTTT. Residues: CASNSMGEASPGELFF.

The chain carries TRBV9 and TRBJ2-2; 15 positions agree with TRBD2. The length of the CDR3 is 17 residues. J gave up 6 bases and V 1 base, and 4 bases lay outside the gene matches. Germline-derived CDR1 and CDR2 are SGDLS and YYNGEE. CDR3 coding DNA: TGTGCCAGCAGCGTAACGGGACTAGCGGGAGGCGCCGGGGAGCTGTTTTTT. It is translated as CASSVTGLAGGAGELFF. The whole variable domain, remainder taken from reference TRBV9 and TRBJ2-2, is DSGVTQTPKHLITATGQRVTLRCSPRSGDLSVYWYQQSLDQGLQFLIQYYNGEERAKGNILERFSAQQFPDLHSELNLSSLELGDSALYFCASSVTGLAGGAGELFFGEGSRLTVL.

J is TRBJ2-7 and V is TRBV20-1; the D gene is possibly TRBD1 (6 bases). The CDR3 consists of 13 residues. Germline CDR1 DFQATT, CDR2 SNEGSKA (reference sequence). V was clipped by 1 base and J by 3 bases, with 10 bases between them. Written as DNA, the CDR3 is TGCAGTGCTAGAGGGACAGCCCACTACGAGCAGTACTTC. Translating gives CSARGTAHYEQYF.

The V gene is TRBV6-2 or TRBV6-3, the J gene TRBJ2-1, with TRBD2 matching 9 bases. The trim removed 2 bases at V and 7 bases at J, leaving 6 bases unmatched. The CDR3 extends over 15 amino acids. Per the germline V gene, CDR1 is MNHEY and CDR2 is SVGEGT. DNA for the CDR3: TGTGCCAGCAGTTACGGGCTAGCGGGGTTTAATGAGCAGTTCTTC. Encoded protein: CASSYGLAGFNEQFF.

This clonotype was detected only a few times. This chain connects TRBV10-2 to TRBJ2-7, with TRBD2 as a possible D gene (6 bases). Deletions cut 6 bases from V and 0 bases from J, with 12 bases between. Germline V gene lookup returns CDR1 WSHSY and CDR2 SAAADI. The CDR3 extends over 14 amino acids. As DNA, the CDR3 is TGCGCCAGCAGCGTCCGGGACTCCTCCTACGAGCAGTACTTC. The encoded protein is CASSVRDSSYEQYF.

The chain has TRBV11-3 and TRBJ2-7; 8 bases map to TRBD2. CDR3 size: 17 residues. V gave up 6 bases and J gave up 0 bases; unmatched junction bases: 13. The germline CDR1 and CDR2 sequences are SGHNT and YENEEA. The chain's CDR3 is CASRKRSSGTSSYEQYF. CDR3 DNA sequence: TGTGCCAGCAGGAAACGGAGTAGCGGGACCAGCTCCTACGAGCAGTACTTC.

This chain uses TRBV5-1 with TRBJ2-1, with TRBD1 matching 9 bases. CDR3 length: 15 residues. Germline CDR1 and CDR2: SGHRS and YFSETQ. Trimming cost V 3 bases and J 7 bases; bases outside gene matches: 8. This CDR3 reads CASSSPGQGTNEQFF. The CDR3 nucleotides are TGCGCCAGCAGCTCCCCCGGACAGGGGACTAATGAGCAGTTCTTC. The variable domain in full, completed from reference TRBV5-1 and TRBJ2-1, reads KAGVTQTPRYLIKTRGQQVTLSCSPISGHRSVSWYQQTPGQGLQFLFEYFSETQRNKGNFPGRFSGRQFSNSRSEMNVSTLELGDSALYLCASSSPGQGTNEQFFGPGTRLTVL.